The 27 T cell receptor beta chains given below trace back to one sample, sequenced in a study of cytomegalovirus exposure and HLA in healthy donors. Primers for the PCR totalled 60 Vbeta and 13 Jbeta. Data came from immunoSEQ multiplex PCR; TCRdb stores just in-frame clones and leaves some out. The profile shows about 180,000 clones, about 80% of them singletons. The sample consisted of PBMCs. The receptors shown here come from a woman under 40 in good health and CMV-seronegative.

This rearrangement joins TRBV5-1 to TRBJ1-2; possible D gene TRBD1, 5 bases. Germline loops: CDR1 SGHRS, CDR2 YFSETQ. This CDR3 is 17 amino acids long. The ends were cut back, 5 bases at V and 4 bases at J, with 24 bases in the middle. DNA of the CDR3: TGCGCCAGCAGGGATCAGGGAAACCCCATAATTAGCTATGGCTACACCTTC. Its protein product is CASRDQGNPIISYGYTF.

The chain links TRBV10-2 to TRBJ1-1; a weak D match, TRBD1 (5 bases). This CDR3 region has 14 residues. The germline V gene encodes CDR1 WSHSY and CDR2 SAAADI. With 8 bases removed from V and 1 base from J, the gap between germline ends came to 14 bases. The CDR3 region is CASAKPGGNTEAFF. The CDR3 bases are TGCGCCAGCGCAAAACCGGGGGGGAACACTGAAGCTTTCTTT.

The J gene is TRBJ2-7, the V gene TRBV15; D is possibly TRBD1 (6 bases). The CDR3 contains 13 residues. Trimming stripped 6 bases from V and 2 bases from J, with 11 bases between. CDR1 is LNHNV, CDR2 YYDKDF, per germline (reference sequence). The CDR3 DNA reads TGTGCCACCAGTAAGGGACAAGCCTACGAGCAGTACTTC. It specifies CATSKGQAYEQYF.

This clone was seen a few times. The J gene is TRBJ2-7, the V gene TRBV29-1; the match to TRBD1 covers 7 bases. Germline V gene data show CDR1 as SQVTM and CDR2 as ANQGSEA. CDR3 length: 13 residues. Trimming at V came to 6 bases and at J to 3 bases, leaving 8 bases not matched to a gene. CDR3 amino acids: CSVQTGPGYEQYF. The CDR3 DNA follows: TGCAGCGTCCAGACAGGGCCTGGCTACGAGCAGTACTTC.

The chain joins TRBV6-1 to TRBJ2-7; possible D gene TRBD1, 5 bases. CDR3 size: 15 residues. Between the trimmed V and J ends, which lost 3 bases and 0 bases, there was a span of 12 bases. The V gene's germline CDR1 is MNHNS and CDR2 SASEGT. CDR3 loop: CASSDWGGNSYEQYF. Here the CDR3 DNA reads TGTGCCAGCAGTGATTGGGGCGGAAACTCCTACGAGCAGTACTTC.

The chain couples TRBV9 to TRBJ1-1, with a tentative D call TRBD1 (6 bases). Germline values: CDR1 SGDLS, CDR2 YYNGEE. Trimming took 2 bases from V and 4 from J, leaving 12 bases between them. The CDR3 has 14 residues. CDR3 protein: CASSVTGRATEAFF. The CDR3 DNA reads TGTGCCAGCAGCGTTACAGGGAGGGCCACTGAAGCTTTCTTT.

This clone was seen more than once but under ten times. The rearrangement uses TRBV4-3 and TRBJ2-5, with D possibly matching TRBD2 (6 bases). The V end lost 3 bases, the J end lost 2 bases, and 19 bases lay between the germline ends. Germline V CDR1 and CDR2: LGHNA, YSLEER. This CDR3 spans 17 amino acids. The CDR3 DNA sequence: TGCGCCAGCAGCCAGGGAGGCAATTCCCCTCTTCAAGAGACCCAGTACTTC. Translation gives CASSQGGNSPLQETQYF.

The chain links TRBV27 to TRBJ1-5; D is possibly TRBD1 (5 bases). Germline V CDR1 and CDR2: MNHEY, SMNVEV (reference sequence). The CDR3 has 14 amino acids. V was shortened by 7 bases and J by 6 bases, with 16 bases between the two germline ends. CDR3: CASTSGGGAQPQHF. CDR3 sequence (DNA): TGTGCCAGCACGTCCGGGGGGGGAGCTCAGCCCCAGCATTTT.

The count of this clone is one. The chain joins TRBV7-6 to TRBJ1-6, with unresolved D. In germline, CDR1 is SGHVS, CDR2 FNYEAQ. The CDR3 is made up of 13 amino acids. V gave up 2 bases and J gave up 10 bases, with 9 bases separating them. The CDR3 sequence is CASSLLGNSPLHF. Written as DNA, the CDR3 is TGTGCCAGCAGCTTACTTGGCAACTCACCCCTCCACTTT.

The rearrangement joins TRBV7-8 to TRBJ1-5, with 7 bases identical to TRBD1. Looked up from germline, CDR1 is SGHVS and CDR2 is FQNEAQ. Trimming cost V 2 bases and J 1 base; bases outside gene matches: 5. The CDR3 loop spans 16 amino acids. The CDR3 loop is CASSLTTGPSNQPQHF. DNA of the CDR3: TGTGCCAGCAGCTTAACGACAGGGCCGAGCAATCAGCCCCAGCATTTT.

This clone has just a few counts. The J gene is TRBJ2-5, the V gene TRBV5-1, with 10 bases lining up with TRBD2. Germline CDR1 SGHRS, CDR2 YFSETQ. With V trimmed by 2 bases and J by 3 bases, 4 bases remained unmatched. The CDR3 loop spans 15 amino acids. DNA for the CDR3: TGCGCCAGCAGCTTCGGGCTAGCGGGAGAAGAGACCCAGTACTTC. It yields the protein CASSFGLAGEETQYF.

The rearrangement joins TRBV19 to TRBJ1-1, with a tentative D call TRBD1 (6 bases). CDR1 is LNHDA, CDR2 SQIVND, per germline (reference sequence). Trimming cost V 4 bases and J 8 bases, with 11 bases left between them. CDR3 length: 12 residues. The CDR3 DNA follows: TGTGCCAGTAGTAGAACAGGGCTCGAAGCTTTCTTT. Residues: CASSRTGLEAFF.

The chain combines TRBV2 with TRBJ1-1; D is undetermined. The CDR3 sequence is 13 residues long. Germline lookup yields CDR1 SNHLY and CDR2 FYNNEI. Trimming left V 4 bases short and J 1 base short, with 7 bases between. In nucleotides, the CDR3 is TGTGCCAGCAGTGGTTCGGGGAACACTGAAGCTTTCTTT. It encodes CASSGSGNTEAFF.

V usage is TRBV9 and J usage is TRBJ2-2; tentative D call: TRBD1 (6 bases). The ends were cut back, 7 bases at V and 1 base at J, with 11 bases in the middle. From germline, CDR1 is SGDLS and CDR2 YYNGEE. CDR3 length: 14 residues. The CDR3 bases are TGTGCCAGCGGGCAGGGGCAGAACACCGGGGAGCTGTTTTTT. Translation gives CASGQGQNTGELFF.

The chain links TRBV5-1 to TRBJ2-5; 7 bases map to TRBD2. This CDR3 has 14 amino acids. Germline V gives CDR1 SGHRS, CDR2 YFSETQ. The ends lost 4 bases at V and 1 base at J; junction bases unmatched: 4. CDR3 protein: CASSVAGSQETQYF. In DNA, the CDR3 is TGCGCCAGCAGCGTAGCGGGTAGCCAAGAGACCCAGTACTTC. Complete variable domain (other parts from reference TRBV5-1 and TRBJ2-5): KAGVTQTPRYLIKTRGQQVTLSCSPISGHRSVSWYQQTPGQGLQFLFEYFSETQRNKGNFPGRFSGRQFSNSRSEMNVSTLELGDSALYLCASSVAGSQETQYFGPGTRLLVL.

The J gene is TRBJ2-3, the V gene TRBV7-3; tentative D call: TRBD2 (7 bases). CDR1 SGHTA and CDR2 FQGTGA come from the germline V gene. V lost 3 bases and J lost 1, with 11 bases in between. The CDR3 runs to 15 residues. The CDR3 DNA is TGTGCCAGCAGCTTGGAGGGGGGGCGCACAGATACGCAGTATTTT. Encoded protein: CASSLEGGRTDTQYF.

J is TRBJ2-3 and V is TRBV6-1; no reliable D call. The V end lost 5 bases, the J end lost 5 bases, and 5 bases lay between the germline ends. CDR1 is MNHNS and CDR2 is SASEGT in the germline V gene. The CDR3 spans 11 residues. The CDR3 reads CASSIEDTQYF. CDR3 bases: TGTGCCAGCAGTATAGAAGATACGCAGTATTTT.

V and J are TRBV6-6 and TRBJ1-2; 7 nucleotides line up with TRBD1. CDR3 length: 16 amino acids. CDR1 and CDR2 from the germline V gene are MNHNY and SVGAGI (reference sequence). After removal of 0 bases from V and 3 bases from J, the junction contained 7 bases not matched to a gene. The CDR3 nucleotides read TGTGCCAGCAGTTACTCCCCGACAGGGAGAGACTATGGCTACACCTTC. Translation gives CASSYSPTGRDYGYTF.

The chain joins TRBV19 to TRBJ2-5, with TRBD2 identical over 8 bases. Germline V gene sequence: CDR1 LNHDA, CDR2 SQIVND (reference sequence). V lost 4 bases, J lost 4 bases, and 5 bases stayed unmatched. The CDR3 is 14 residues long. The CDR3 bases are TGTGCCAGTAGTACTTCCGGGGGGGTAGAGACCCAGTACTTC. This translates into CASSTSGGVETQYF.

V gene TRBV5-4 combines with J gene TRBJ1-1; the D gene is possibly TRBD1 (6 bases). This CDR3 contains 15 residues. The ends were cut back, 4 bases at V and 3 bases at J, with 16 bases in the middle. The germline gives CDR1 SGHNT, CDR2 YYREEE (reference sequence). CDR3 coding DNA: TGTGCCAGCAGCCGTGGGGGCAGACTGGACACTGAAGCTTTCTTT. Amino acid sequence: CASSRGGRLDTEAFF.

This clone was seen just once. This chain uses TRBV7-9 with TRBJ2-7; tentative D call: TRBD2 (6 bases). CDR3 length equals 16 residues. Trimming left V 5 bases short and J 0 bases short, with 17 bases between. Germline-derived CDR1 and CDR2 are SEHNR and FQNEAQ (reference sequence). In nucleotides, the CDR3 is TGTGCCAGCAGCCCCCGGGGAGGAGGCTACTCCTACGAGCAGTACTTC. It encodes CASSPRGGGYSYEQYF.

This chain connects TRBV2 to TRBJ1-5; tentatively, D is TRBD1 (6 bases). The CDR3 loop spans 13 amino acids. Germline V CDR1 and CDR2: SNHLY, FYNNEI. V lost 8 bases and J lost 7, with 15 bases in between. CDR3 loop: CASARGEGQPQHF. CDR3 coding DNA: TGTGCCAGCGCCAGGGGAGAAGGGCAGCCCCAGCATTTT.

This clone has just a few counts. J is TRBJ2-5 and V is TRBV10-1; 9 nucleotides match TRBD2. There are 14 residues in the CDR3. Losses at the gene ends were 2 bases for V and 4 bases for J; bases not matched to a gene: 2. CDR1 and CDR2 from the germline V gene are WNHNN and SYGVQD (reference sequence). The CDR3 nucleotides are TGCGCCAGCAGTGAGGCGGGGGGGGGAGAGACCCAGTACTTC. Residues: CASSEAGGGETQYF.

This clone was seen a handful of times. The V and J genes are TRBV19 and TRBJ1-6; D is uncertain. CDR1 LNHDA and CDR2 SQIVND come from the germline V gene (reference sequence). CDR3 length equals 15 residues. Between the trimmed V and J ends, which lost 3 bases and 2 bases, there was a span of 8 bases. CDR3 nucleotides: TGTGCCAGTAGTATTCGGGGAACCTATAATTCACCCCTCCACTTT. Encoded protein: CASSIRGTYNSPLHF. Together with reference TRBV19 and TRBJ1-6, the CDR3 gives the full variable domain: DGGITQSPKYLFRKEGQNVTLSCEQNLNHDAMYWYRQDPGQGLRLIYYSQIVNDFQKGDIAEGYSVSREKKESFPLTVTSAQKNPTAFYLCASSIRGTYNSPLHFGNGTRLTVT.

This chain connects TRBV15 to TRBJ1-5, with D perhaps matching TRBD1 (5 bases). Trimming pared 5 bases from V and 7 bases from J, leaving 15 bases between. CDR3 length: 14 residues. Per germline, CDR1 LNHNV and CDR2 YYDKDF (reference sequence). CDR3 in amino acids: CATSGTRGRQPQHF. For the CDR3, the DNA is TGTGCCACCAGCGGTACCCGGGGGAGGCAGCCCCAGCATTTT.

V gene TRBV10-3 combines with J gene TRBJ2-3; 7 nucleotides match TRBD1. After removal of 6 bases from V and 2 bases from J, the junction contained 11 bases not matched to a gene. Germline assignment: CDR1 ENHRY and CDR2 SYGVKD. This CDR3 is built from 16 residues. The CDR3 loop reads CAIRARQGVVTDTQYF. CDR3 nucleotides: TGTGCCATCAGAGCCCGACAGGGAGTGGTCACAGATACGCAGTATTTT.

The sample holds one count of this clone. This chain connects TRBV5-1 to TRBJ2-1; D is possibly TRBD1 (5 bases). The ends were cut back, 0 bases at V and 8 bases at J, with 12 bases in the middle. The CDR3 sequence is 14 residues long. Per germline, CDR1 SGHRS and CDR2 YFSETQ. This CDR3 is CASSLALTVHEQFF. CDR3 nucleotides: TGCGCCAGCAGCTTGGCATTGACAGTCCATGAGCAGTTCTTC.